This note documents a single TCR beta chain sequence. Its target is not known. The CDR3 has 15 residues. Germline assignment: CDR1 SGHTA and CDR2 FQGNSA. Deletions cut 5 bases from V and 14 bases from J, with 25 bases between. The data were taken from a study of beta chain features in type 1 diabetes. Study results and caveats: Among all four CD4+ subsets, Type 1 diabetes patients had TCRB CDR3s that were moderately but significantly shorter. Any HLA-type effect on TCRB rearrangement remained unresolved here.

TCRB transcripts that were expressed got sequenced, as all of the isolated RNA had been reverse transcribed. The repertoire was sequenced with immunoSEQ multiplex PCR; TCRdb's copy has only in-frame clones and lacks some. Among 120,000 or so clones listed, about 18% were seen once. The TCR comes from a man younger than 35 with type 1 diabetes. The V call is TRBV7-2, the J call TRBJ2-1, with a weak D call TRBD2 (6 bases). Source material: central memory CD4+ T cells from blood. The CDR3 DNA reads TGTGCCAGCAGCGTCCAGGAGGTGAACGGGGGTTTCAAGTTCTTC. It is translated as CASSVQEVNGGFKFF.